The 2 T cell receptor beta chains listed next were all sequenced from one sample in a study of CD8+CD57+ T cells in acquired aplastic anemia. It was genomic DNA that served as the template for profiling TCR beta VDJ and CDR3. MiXCR, applied by TCRdb to the reads, yields one record per CDR3 protein. This table has around 50,000 distinct CDR3 sequences, around 57% appearing once. Only patients with CD8+CD57+ cell expansion on flow cytometry were chosen for sequencing. The specimen was sorted CD4+, CD8+, or CD8+CD57+ T cells (not recorded which) from PBMCs. All receptors come from a human donor with aplastic anemia.

This clonotype was observed at least ten times. V gene TRBV12-3 or TRBV12-4 combines with J gene TRBJ2-2; 7 bases match TRBD1. With V trimmed by 4 bases and J by 6 bases, 8 bases remained unmatched. CDR3 length: 15 amino acids. CDR3 nucleotides: TGTGCCAGCAGTTCGACCTTTGGACAGGCCGGGGAGCTGTTTTTT. Its protein product is CASSSTFGQAGELFF.

Only a few counts were recorded for this clonotype. This chain uses TRBV10-3 with TRBJ1-2; possible D gene TRBD1, 6 bases. Per germline, CDR1 ENHRY and CDR2 SYGVKD. The CDR3 totals 13 residues. The V end was cut by 4 bases, the J end by 5 bases, with 11 bases between. The CDR3 sequence is CAISGTEGYGYTF. For the CDR3, the DNA is TGTGCCATCAGTGGGACAGAAGGATATGGCTACACCTTC.